This entry features one T cell receptor beta chain sequence. Its antigen is not known. One junction end does not reproduce the germline sequence, and a read error may be involved. cDNA libraries of TCR beta carried unique molecular identifiers. TCRdb recomputed calls from the PCR reads with MiXCR, one row per CDR3 protein. The data hold roughly 200,000 distinct CDR3 sequences, with around 30% observed a single time. These data originate in a study of post-analysis software for immune sequencing data. Study-level results: The authors found that F measure strongly co-clustered same-batch samples. Controls significantly exceeded multiple sclerosis patients in normalized Chao1 diversity.

The sequence came from a girl under 18 with multiple sclerosis. Sequences were obtained from blood.

Here the CDR3 reads CASSLFGGTGRNNEEFF. CDR3 sequence (DNA): TGCGCCAGCAGTTTATTTGGCGGGACTGGACGAAACAATGAGGAGTTCTTC. The rearrangement uses TRBV28 and TRBJ2-1, with D perhaps matching TRBD2 (6 bases). The V gene's germline CDR1 is MDHEN and CDR2 SYDVKM. The CDR3 extends over 17 amino acids.